The 28 T cell receptor beta chains in this list originate from one sample, sequenced in a study of persistence of HIV-infected CD4 T cells (dated by TCRdb to 2020 to 2022). Per the publication, the treatment or condition label means: suppressive antiretroviral therapy. A pool of overlapping HIV-1 Gag 15-mer peptides was used at about 1 ug per peptide per mL for cell stimulation. Responding CD4+ T cells were sorted by upregulation of both CD40 ligand and CD69. These receptors have no identified antigens. The immunoSEQ hsTCRB assay version 4, run in survey mode, was used to sequence TCRbeta repertoires from genomic DNA. TCRdb took over this immuneACCESS table, retaining in-frame rearrangements with V and J assigned. Such tables are incomplete; in checked studies, under half of the missing clones stem from an unresolved V gene, and the remainder is unexplained. For this sample the table gives about 32,000 clones, of which around 70% were detected only once. The top ten clonotypes cover 1.4% of the sample.

Sequenced here: CD4+ T cells sorted from PBMCs after roughly 18-hour stimulation, sampled from a patient who received antiretroviral therapy. What the cell subset or site label conveys for this sample: CD40L+CD69+ CD4 T cells responding to HIV-1 Gag peptides. These receptors originate from an adult man with HIV who was CMV-seropositive.

DNA for the CDR3: TGTGCCAGCAGGGCCGCGTCAGTGAATGAAAAACTGTTTTTT. Translating gives CASRAASVNEKLFF. The chain recombines TRBV28 with TRBJ1-4, with D unclear. This CDR3 has 14 amino acids. With 6 bases removed from V and 5 bases from J, the gap between germline ends came to 13 bases. The V gene's germline CDR1 is MDHEN and CDR2 SYDVKM.

The sample holds one count of this clone. V usage is TRBV12-3 or TRBV12-4 and J usage is TRBJ1-1; unclear D gene. The CDR3 has 13 residues. V lost 5 bases to trimming and J lost 3 bases, with 10 bases between them. This CDR3 reads CASSPRRDTEAFF. DNA for the CDR3: TGTGCCAGCAGTCCCCGAAGGGACACTGAAGCTTTCTTT.

The chain carries TRBV19 and TRBJ1-5; 8 bases align to TRBD1. The CDR3 is 15 amino acids. CDR1 and CDR2 (germline): LNHDA, SQIVND (reference sequence). Trimming cost V 5 bases and J 2 bases; bases outside gene matches: 5. The CDR3 reads CASSASGGGNQPQHF. The DNA for the CDR3 is TGTGCCAGTAGTGCCTCAGGGGGCGGCAATCAGCCCCAGCATTTT.

This chain uses TRBV24-1 with TRBJ2-4; D possibly corresponds to TRBD1 (5 bases). Germline CDR1 reads KGHDR; CDR2 reads SFDVKD. The CDR3 contains 19 residues. Trimming pared 5 bases from V and 0 bases from J, leaving 22 bases between. The DNA of the CDR3 is TGTGCCACCAGTGCCCTAGAGGACACCGATTACCTAGCCAAAAACATTCAGTACTTC. It codes for CATSALEDTDYLAKNIQYF.

This clone qualifies as medium-sized. The rearrangement links TRBV3-1 (or the pseudogene TRBV3-2) to TRBJ2-7; unclear D gene. This CDR3 comprises 12 residues. V lost 4 bases and J lost 5, with 9 bases in between. Germline CDR1 is LGHDT and CDR2 is YNNKEL (reference sequence). The CDR3 protein is CASSLRRNEQYF. The DNA of the CDR3 is TGTGCCAGCAGCCTTCGACGTAACGAGCAGTACTTC.

This chain joins TRBV9 and TRBJ1-2; the match to TRBD1 covers 9 bases. The junction had 4 bases not matched to a gene; V was cut back by 3 bases and J by 4 bases. This CDR3 is 14 amino acids long. The germline V gene has CDR1 SGDLS and CDR2 YYNGEE. CDR3 loop: CASSATTGGYGYTF. The CDR3 coding sequence is TGTGCCAGCAGCGCAACGACAGGGGGCTATGGCTACACCTTC.

The chain has TRBV10-2 and TRBJ1-1; no clear D. Germline V CDR1 and CDR2: WSHSY, SAAADI. Between the trimmed V and J ends, which lost 6 bases and 0 bases, there was a span of 8 bases. The CDR3 spans 13 residues. The CDR3 DNA is TGCGCCAGCAGAGAACAGATGAACACTGAAGCTTTCTTT. Translating it yields CASREQMNTEAFF.

V gene TRBV19 combines with J gene TRBJ2-7; 10 bases agree with TRBD1. This CDR3 region has 14 residues. CDR1 and CDR2 from the germline V gene are LNHDA and SQIVND (reference sequence). Trimming took 2 bases from V and 4 from J; bases not matched to a gene: 2. CDR3 sequence (DNA): TGTGCCAGTAGTATACTGGGACAGGGGTACGAGCAGTACTTC. Translated, it gives CASSILGQGYEQYF.

This clone was counted between two and nine times. This chain joins TRBV5-1 and TRBJ2-7, with D perhaps matching TRBD1 (9 bases). Germline values: CDR1 SGHRS, CDR2 YFSETQ. The V and J ends lost 0 bases and 2 bases respectively, with 15 bases between them. This CDR3 comprises 16 residues. Here the CDR3 reads CASSLAGGTGPYEQYF. As DNA, the CDR3 is TGCGCCAGCAGCTTGGCGGGAGGGACAGGGCCCTACGAGCAGTACTTC.

The chain links TRBV27 to TRBJ1-2; 10 bases line up with TRBD1. From germline, CDR1 is MNHEY and CDR2 SMNVEV (reference sequence). The V and J ends lost 5 bases and 3 bases, in that order; junction bases with no gene match: 3. CDR3 length equals 14 residues. CDR3 sequence (DNA): TGTGCCAGCAGTCCAGACAGGGGGCACTATGGCTACACCTTC. Its protein is CASSPDRGHYGYTF.

The V gene is TRBV5-6, the J gene TRBJ1-1, with TRBD1 matching 10 bases. The germline V gene encodes CDR1 SGHDT and CDR2 YYEEEE. With 2 bases clipped from V and 7 bases from J, the junction kept 11 bases outside the gene matches. CDR3 size: 16 residues. This CDR3 is CASSFRVRDRGVEAFF. In DNA, the CDR3 is TGTGCCAGCAGCTTCAGAGTCCGGGACAGGGGCGTTGAAGCTTTCTTT. The full variable domain, in which reference TRBV5-6 and TRBJ1-1 provide the parts outside the CDR3, is DAGVTQSPTHLIKTRGQQVTLRCSPKSGHDTVSWYQQALGQGPQFIFQYYEEEERQRGNFPDRFSGHQFPNYSSELNVNALLLGDSALYLCASSFRVRDRGVEAFFGQGTRLTVV.

V and J are TRBV27 and TRBJ2-3; 13 bases align to TRBD2. CDR1 and CDR2 (germline): MNHEY, SMNVEV (reference sequence). V was clipped by 6 bases and J by 3 bases; unmatched bases: 6. The CDR3 is made up of 16 amino acids. This chain's CDR3 is CASRATSGGVTDTQYF. In nucleotides, the CDR3 is TGTGCCAGCAGGGCTACTAGCGGGGGGGTAACAGATACGCAGTATTTT.

V usage is TRBV30 and J usage is TRBJ2-1; perhaps D is TRBD1 or TRBD2 (7 bases each). CDR1 GTSNPN and CDR2 SVGIG come from the germline V gene (reference sequence). The CDR3 loop spans 15 amino acids. Trimming pared 0 bases from V and 7 bases from J, leaving 16 bases between. This CDR3 reads CAWSVGGGGLNEQFF. CDR3 nucleotide sequence: TGTGCCTGGAGTGTAGGGGGCGGGGGCCTGAATGAGCAGTTCTTC.

This chain links TRBV5-5 with TRBJ2-7; possibly TRBD1 for D (5 bases). This CDR3 has 13 amino acids. Germline V CDR1 and CDR2: SGHKS, YYEKEE (reference sequence). V gave up 1 base and J gave up 2 bases, with 7 bases separating them. The CDR3 DNA reads as TGTGCCAGCAGCTTGCAGGGAACCTACGAGCAGTACTTC. Amino acid sequence: CASSLQGTYEQYF.

V and J are TRBV7-9 and TRBJ2-3; D is perhaps TRBD2 (5 bases). CDR1 is SEHNR and CDR2 is FQNEAQ in the germline V gene (reference sequence). The CDR3 covers 13 residues. V lost 5 bases and J lost 6, with 12 bases in between. Here the CDR3 reads CASSHTSLDTQYF. The CDR3, as DNA: TGTGCCAGCAGCCACACTAGTTTGGATACGCAGTATTTT.

This clone was seen only a few times. The chain recombines TRBV6-5 with TRBJ2-3, with a possible D match to TRBD2 (7 bases). This CDR3 comprises 14 residues. V dropped 10 bases and J dropped 1 base, with 15 bases sitting between them. Germline V lookup: CDR1 MNHEY, CDR2 SVGAGI. CDR3 sequence reads: CATTEGGGTDTQYF. In DNA form, the CDR3 reads TGTGCCACCACGGAGGGGGGGGGCACAGATACGCAGTATTTT.

The chain carries TRBV2 and TRBJ1-5; no clear D. The CDR3 spans 14 residues. Germline assignment: CDR1 SNHLY and CDR2 FYNNEI. Trimming removed 7 bases at V and 2 bases at J, with 12 bases between. CDR3 loop: CASNGREGNQPQHF. The CDR3 DNA reads as TGTGCCAGCAACGGGCGCGAAGGCAATCAGCCCCAGCATTTT.

V and J are TRBV28 and TRBJ1-1, with 7 bases fitting TRBD1. The ends lost 4 bases at V and 7 bases at J; junction bases unmatched: 9. The CDR3 is 14 amino acids. Germline CDR1 reads MDHEN; CDR2 reads SYDVKM. As DNA, the CDR3 is TGTGCCAGCAGTTCTCGGGACAGAACTAATGAAGCTTTCTTT. Protein sequence: CASSSRDRTNEAFF.

The chain recombines TRBV5-5 with TRBJ2-4; maybe TRBD2 (5 bases). There are 12 residues in the CDR3. The V gene's germline CDR1 is SGHKS and CDR2 YYEKEE (reference sequence). V dropped 2 bases and J dropped 13 bases, with 13 bases sitting between them. In DNA form, the CDR3 reads TGTGCCAGCAGCTTATCGCCGAGGGAACAGTACTTC. Residues: CASSLSPREQYF.

As to this clone: The junction shows a germline mismatch at one end, possibly a read error. The chain joins TRBV28 to TRBJ2-1; 7 nucleotides align to TRBD2. In germline, CDR1 is MDHEN, CDR2 SYDVKM. The length of the CDR3 is 17 residues. The chain's CDR3 is CASSPSGAGRSFNEQFF. CDR3 nucleotide sequence: TGTGCCAGCAGTCCCTCTGGAGCGGGGCGGTCCTTCAATGAGCAGTTCTTC.

The chain couples TRBV4-1 to TRBJ2-3; 12 bases are shared with TRBD2. Per germline, CDR1 MGHRA and CDR2 YSYEKL. Losses at the gene ends were 2 bases for V and 0 bases for J; bases not matched to a gene: 6. The CDR3 covers 18 residues. The CDR3 loop reads CASSQLAGGHRSTDTQYF. DNA of the CDR3: TGCGCCAGCAGCCAACTAGCGGGGGGGCATAGAAGCACAGATACGCAGTATTTT.

J is TRBJ1-2 and V is TRBV6-1; 10 bases agree with TRBD1. The germline gives CDR1 MNHNS, CDR2 SASEGT. With 4 bases clipped from V and 2 bases from J, the junction kept 10 bases outside the gene matches. This CDR3 has 17 amino acids. Written as DNA, the CDR3 is TGTGCCAGCAGTGGTACGGGACAGGGGATCGGGAACTATGGCTACACCTTC. Translation gives CASSGTGQGIGNYGYTF.

V gene TRBV6-1 combines with J gene TRBJ1-1; D is undetermined. CDR3 length equals 15 residues. Germline assignment: CDR1 MNHNS and CDR2 SASEGT. V lost 1 base to trimming and J lost 1 base, with 10 bases between them. The CDR3, as DNA: TGTGCCAGCAGTGAAGTCCCGCCGGGGAACACTGAAGCTTTCTTT. It encodes CASSEVPPGNTEAFF.

The rearrangement uses TRBV28 and TRBJ1-3; no definite D call. Trimming took 5 bases from V and 0 from J, leaving 11 bases between them. Germline CDR1 MDHEN, CDR2 SYDVKM. The CDR3 is made up of 15 amino acids. CDR3 amino acids: CASSGPGISGNTIYF. The CDR3 bases are TGTGCCAGCAGTGGGCCGGGGATCTCTGGAAACACCATATATTTT.

The genes are TRBV6-5 and TRBJ1-6; TRBD1 matches at 7 bases. This CDR3 spans 14 amino acids. The junction had 5 bases not matched to a gene; V was cut back by 4 bases and J by 8 bases. Per the germline V gene, CDR1 is MNHEY and CDR2 is SVGAGI. Here the CDR3 DNA reads TGTGCCAGCAGTTTACAGGGGAGGGATTCACCCCTCCACTTT. It codes for CASSLQGRDSPLHF.

In its sample, this clone was seen a few times. V and J are TRBV21-1 and TRBJ1-1. TRBV21-1 corresponds to a pseudogene. The CDR3 has 14 residues. The CDR3 protein is CASSIGTANTEAFF. In DNA form, the CDR3 reads TGTGCCAGCAGCATAGGGACGGCGAACACTGAAGCTTTCTTT.

The chain links TRBV5-1 to TRBJ2-7, with D tentatively TRBD1 (6 bases). The length of the CDR3 is 16 residues. Trimming removed 4 bases at V and 0 bases at J, with 17 bases between. Germline assignment: CDR1 SGHRS and CDR2 YFSETQ. The CDR3 coding sequence is TGCGCCAGCAGCAGAGGACAGCGAGCTAACTCCTACGAGCAGTACTTC. Amino acid sequence: CASSRGQRANSYEQYF.

This clone was recorded once. The gene calls are TRBV24-1 and TRBJ2-3; D is undetermined. CDR3 length: 15 amino acids. Germline CDR1 KGHDR, CDR2 SFDVKD. Trimming cost V 2 bases and J 2 bases, with 10 bases left between them. The chain's CDR3 is CATSDWGRDTDTQYF. In nucleotides, the CDR3 is TGTGCCACCAGTGATTGGGGAAGGGACACAGATACGCAGTATTTT.